Listed below are T cell receptor beta chains from one sample, sequenced in a study of post-analysis software for immune sequencing data. TCRdb re-called the PCR reads through MiXCR, storing one row per CDR3 protein. The sample lists roughly 600,000 distinct CDR3 sequences; roughly 47% were seen once. The sequenced sample was blood. The receptor set was obtained from a girl aged 10 to 17 with multiple sclerosis. Both conserved end residues are part of each CDR3. D genes are given only for firm matches. Expanded clones get a size class; other rows say once, few or many, or leave the size out.

TRBV12-3/TRBV12-4	NA	TRBJ2-1	12	NA	CASSRTEREQFF	TGTGCCAGCAGTCGGACTGAGCGAGAGCAGTTCTTC
TRBV15	NA	TRBJ2-1	14	NA	CATSRGLGYNEQFF	TGTGCCACCAGCAGAGGACTAGGGTACAATGAGCAGTTCTTC
TRBV24-1	NA	TRBJ2-1	15	TRBD2	CATSDSSGGAREQFF	TGTGCCACCAGTGATTCCAGCGGGGGGGCCAGGGAGCAGTTCTTC
TRBV7-9	few	TRBJ2-7	16	NA	CASSFSGTGLNYEQYF	TGTGCCAGCAGCTTCTCCGGGACTGGACTAAACTACGAGCAGTACTTC
TRBV29-1	NA	TRBJ1-2	13	TRBD1	CSVEGTGGPGYTF	TGCAGCGTTGAGGGGACAGGAGGGCCCGGCTACACCTTC
TRBV6-5	NA	TRBJ2-1	14	NA	CASSYARGDNEQFF	TGTGCCAGCAGTTACGCCAGGGGGGACAATGAGCAGTTCTTC
TRBV4-1	few	TRBJ1-5	16	NA	CASSQVFQGSNQPQHF	TGCGCCAGCAGCCAAGTTTTCCAGGGGAGCAATCAGCCCCAGCATTTT
TRBV20-1	few	TRBJ2-5	14	TRBD2	CSASKTSGVGEQYF	TGCAGTGCTAGCAAGACTAGCGGGGTAGGGGAGCAGTACTTC
TRBV25-1	few	TRBJ1-5	12	NA	CASQEGNQPQHF	TGTGCCAGTCAGGAGGGGAATCAGCCCCAGCATTTT
TRBV20-1	NA	TRBJ2-1	15	TRBD2	CSARDPLAGVNEQFF	TGCAGTGCTAGAGATCCACTAGCGGGAGTCAATGAGCAGTTCTTC
TRBV29-1	NA	TRBJ1-1	13	NA	CSAGSQAPVEAFF	TGCAGCGCTGGGTCACAGGCCCCTGTTGAAGCTTTCTTT
TRBV20-1	NA	TRBJ2-7	14	TRBD1	CSALTGQGSYEQYF	TGCAGTGCTCTTACGGGACAGGGCTCCTACGAGCAGTACTTC
TRBV27	few	TRBJ2-7	16	TRBD2	CASSLGKREVSYEQYF	TGTGCCAGCAGTTTAGGGAAGCGGGAGGTTTCCTACGAGCAGTACTTC
TRBV20-1	NA	TRBJ1-1	15	NA	CSAITPGQSYTEAFF	TGCAGTGCTATTACCCCGGGACAATCTTACACTGAAGCTTTCTTT
TRBV20-1	NA	TRBJ2-7	14	TRBD1	CSAKRTGASYEQYF	TGCAGTGCTAAAAGGACAGGGGCCTCCTACGAGCAGTACTTC
TRBV6-2/TRBV6-3	NA	TRBJ1-5	16	TRBD1	CASSPLNDRVDQPQHF	TGTGCCAGCAGCCCACTGAACGACAGGGTGGATCAGCCCCAGCATTTT
TRBV12-3/TRBV12-4	few	TRBJ2-7	13	TRBD2	CASSLGREREQYF	TGTGCCAGCAGTTTAGGGCGGGAGCGGGAGCAGTACTTC
TRBV20-1	NA	TRBJ2-5	13	NA	CSTTMGREETQYF	TGCAGTACTACCATGGGCAGGGAAGAGACCCAGTACTTC
TRBV6-5	many	TRBJ2-3	15	NA	CASSYSVGATDTQYF	TGTGCCAGCAGTTACTCGGTCGGGGCTACAGATACGCAGTATTTT
TRBV7-8	NA	TRBJ2-3	14	TRBD1	CASSPGGGGDTQYF	TGTGCCAGTAGCCCAGGGGGCGGAGGGGATACGCAGTATTTT
TRBV7-9	NA	TRBJ2-1	16	TRBD2	CASSSGQLAGGLPKFF	TGTGCCAGCAGCTCAGGGCAGCTAGCGGGAGGGCTCCCGAAGTTCTTC
TRBV20-1	few	TRBJ2-5	15	TRBD2	CSAPRGTGGPETQYF	TGCAGTGCCCCTCGGGGGACGGGGGGGCCCGAGACCCAGTACTTC
TRBV5-1	few	TRBJ2-5	15	TRBD1	CASSGGTGRSETQYF	TGCGCCAGCAGCGGGGGGACAGGCCGGTCAGAGACCCAGTACTTC
TRBV2	NA	TRBJ2-1	12	NA	CASSYSGNEQFF	TGTGCCAGCAGTTATTCCGGGAATGAGCAGTTCTTC
TRBV6-2/TRBV6-3	NA	TRBJ2-5	16	TRBD1	CASRSRLSGGQETQYF	TGTGCCAGCAGGAGTCGGCTCTCAGGGGGCCAAGAGACCCAGTACTTC
TRBV20-1	few	TRBJ2-5	12	NA	CSADGREETQYF	TGCAGTGCTGACGGACGGGAAGAGACCCAGTACTTC
TRBV27	NA	TRBJ2-1	13	NA	CASGGLGGNEQFF	TGTGCCAGCGGGGGACTGGGGGGTAATGAGCAGTTCTTC
TRBV3-1	NA	TRBJ1-5	19	NA	CASSQDGGWDPRTGQPQHF	TGTGCCAGCAGCCAAGATGGGGGTTGGGACCCTCGGACTGGTCAGCCCCAGCATTTT
TRBV12-3/TRBV12-4	few	TRBJ2-7	20	TRBD2	CASSFNSTSGRSQSSYEQYF	TGTGCCAGCAGTTTTAACTCGACTAGCGGGAGGTCCCAAAGCTCCTACGAGCAGTACTTC
TRBV7-9	NA	TRBJ2-7	14	NA	CASSQGHQLYEQYF	TGTGCCAGCAGCCAGGGACACCAACTATACGAGCAGTACTTC
TRBV5-1	NA	TRBJ2-1	15	TRBD1	CASSLTQTGGRGQFF	TGCGCCAGCAGCTTGACCCAGACAGGGGGCCGGGGGCAGTTCTTC
TRBV7-2	NA	TRBJ1-2	16	NA	CASSSPVEGRGYGYTF	TGTGCCAGCAGCTCCCCGGTCGAGGGGCGCGGATATGGCTACACCTTC
TRBV10-3	NA	TRBJ2-4	14	TRBD1	CAISEGQGFTIQYF	TGTGCCATCAGTGAGGGACAGGGATTTACCATTCAGTACTTC
TRBV7-9	NA	TRBJ1-2	15	NA	CASSFGVAENYGYTF	TGTGCCAGCAGCTTTGGAGTAGCCGAGAACTATGGCTACACCTTC
TRBV10-3	NA	TRBJ1-5	13	NA	CAISANTLWPQHF	TGTGCCATCAGTGCCAACACTCTTTGGCCCCAGCATTTT
TRBV29-1	many	TRBJ2-5	15	NA	CSVGSLGASQETQYF	TGCAGCGTTGGAAGTCTCGGTGCCAGCCAAGAGACCCAGTACTTC
TRBV4-1	NA	TRBJ1-1	15	NA	CASSQEAAGDTEAFF	TGCGCCAGCAGCCAAGAAGCCGCGGGAGACACTGAAGCTTTCTTT
TRBV2	few	TRBJ2-5	16	TRBD1	CASSESRDRGEETQYF	TGTGCCAGCAGTGAATCCAGGGACAGGGGAGAAGAGACCCAGTACTTC
TRBV6-5	NA	TRBJ2-4	16	NA	CASSYVFAKAKNIQYF	TGTGCCAGCAGTTACGTGTTTGCAAAAGCCAAAAACATTCAGTACTTC
TRBV6-5	few	TRBJ2-5	14	NA	CASSYPSSKATQYF	TGTGCCAGCAGTTACCCTTCGTCTAAGGCGACCCAGTACTTC
TRBV10-3	few	TRBJ2-1	16	TRBD2	CATGGSGRAVYNEQFF	TGTGCCACCGGGGGTAGCGGGAGGGCCGTATACAATGAGCAGTTCTTC
TRBV6-5	NA	TRBJ2-7	16	TRBD2	CASSPRSGGRSYEQYF	TGTGCCAGCAGTCCCCGTAGCGGGGGTCGCTCCTACGAGCAGTACTTC
TRBV6-2/TRBV6-3	few	TRBJ2-7	18	TRBD2	CASSSNSGLAGGSYEQYF	TGTGCCAGCAGTTCCAACTCGGGACTAGCGGGGGGAAGCTACGAGCAGTACTTC
TRBV7-9	NA	TRBJ1-2	14	TRBD1	CASSRTGEGYGYTF	TGTGCCAGCAGCCGGACAGGGGAAGGCTATGGCTACACCTTC
TRBV12-3/TRBV12-4	few	TRBJ1-2	15	NA	CASSLGPVRHLGYTF	TGTGCCAGCAGTTTGGGGCCAGTGCGGCATCTTGGCTACACCTTC
TRBV12-3/TRBV12-4	NA	TRBJ1-2	14	NA	CASTTSGGNYGYTF	TGTGCCAGCACCACCAGTGGGGGGAACTATGGCTACACCTTC
TRBV27	NA	TRBJ2-7	18	TRBD1	CASSPGTGDYLHRYEQYF	TGTGCCAGCAGTCCAGGGACAGGGGATTATCTTCACCGCTACGAGCAGTACTTC
TRBV7-8	NA	TRBJ1-1	15	TRBD1	CASSLTGQGYTEAFF	TGTGCCAGCAGCCTAACGGGACAGGGTTACACTGAAGCTTTCTTT
TRBV5-1	NA	TRBJ2-5	15	NA	CASSLGGHVQETQYF	TGCGCCAGCAGCTTGGGGGGGCACGTTCAAGAGACCCAGTACTTC
TRBV4-1	NA	TRBJ2-3	15	TRBD2	CASRPLAGVSDTQYF	TGCGCCAGCAGACCTCTAGCGGGAGTGTCAGATACGCAGTATTTT
TRBV25-1	NA	TRBJ2-5	16	NA	CASSGRETGAQETQYF	TGTGCCAGCAGTGGGCGGGAGACAGGGGCCCAAGAGACCCAGTACTTC
TRBV7-9	NA	TRBJ1-2	15	NA	CASSPIGGGGYDYTF	TGTGCCAGCAGCCCAATTGGAGGGGGGGGCTATGACTACACCTTC
TRBV4-1	few	TRBJ2-3	17	NA	CASSQVGVSRGTDTQYF	TGCGCCAGCAGCCAAGTAGGTGTTAGTAGAGGCACAGATACGCAGTATTTT
TRBV3-1	few	TRBJ2-4	13	NA	CASSQRVENIQYF	TGTGCCAGCAGCCAAAGGGTTGAAAACATTCAGTACTTC
TRBV12-3/TRBV12-4	few	TRBJ2-4	12	NA	CASSLGMNIQYF	TGTGCCAGCAGTTTGGGGATGAACATTCAGTACTTC
TRBV20-1	NA	TRBJ1-4	16	NA	CSARLKGMEANEKLFF	TGCAGTGCTAGACTTAAAGGGATGGAGGCTAATGAAAAACTGTTTTTT
TRBV7-9	few	TRBJ2-3	16	TRBD2	CASSPMRERGADTQYF	TGTGCCAGCAGCCCTATGCGGGAGCGGGGCGCAGATACGCAGTATTTT
TRBV7-2	NA	TRBJ2-7	15	NA	CASSLGSEGFYEQYF	TGTGCCAGCAGCTTAGGGTCGGAGGGTTTCTACGAGCAGTACTTC
TRBV20-1	NA	TRBJ2-3	14	NA	CSGEPEYSTDTQYF	TGCAGTGGGGAACCCGAGTATAGCACAGATACGCAGTATTTT